A selection of T cell receptor beta chains follows, all from one sample in a study of CD8 T cells in ankylosing spondylitis. TCRdb reprocessed the 5' RACE reads via MiXCR and lists one record per CDR3 protein. The sample has 130,000 or so distinct CDR3 sequences, 7% seen once; the top ten hold 12%. The specimen sequenced was blood, either unsorted or a sorted T cell fraction (not recorded which). These receptors came from a male donor with ankylosing spondylitis or in good health (not recorded which). Each CDR3 is given with its conserved first and last residue. The order of the fields is CDR3 DNA, CDR3 protein, J gene, clone size, D gene, V gene. A D gene is named only where the DNA matches it firmly. Not every row has a clone size; where given, it reads once, few, many or a size class.

TGTGCCATCAGTGATACCACACGGGGCGATAATGAAAAACTGTTTTTT,CAISDTTRGDNEKLFF,TRBJ1-4,many,.,TRBV10-3
TGCAGTGCTAGAGCCCAGGGGAAAGGATATGGCTACACCTTC,CSARAQGKGYGYTF,TRBJ1-2,many,.,TRBV20-1
TGTGCCAGCAGCCCCCGGACTAGCGGGAAAGAGACCCAGTACTTC,CASSPRTSGKETQYF,TRBJ2-5,many,TRBD2,TRBV11-2
TGCGCCAGCAGCCATGGGACAGGGAAGGATTCACCCCTCCACTTT,CASSHGTGKDSPLHF,TRBJ1-6,many,TRBD1,TRBV4-3
TGTGCCAGCAGTTGGGAAGCGGGGCAGGGGAATGAGCAGTTCTTC,CASSWEAGQGNEQFF,TRBJ2-1,many,.,TRBV27
TGCAGTGCCCGAGGTAGCGGGACAAACACCGGGGAGCTGTTTTTT,CSARGSGTNTGELFF,TRBJ2-2,many,TRBD2,TRBV20-1
TGTGCCAGCAGCTTAGGACCTATCACTTCAACGCAGTATTTT,CASSLGPITSTQYF,TRBJ2-3,many,.,TRBV7-9
TGTGCCAGCAGGGGGAGGGTGGATCAGCCCCAGCATTTT,CASRGRVDQPQHF,TRBJ1-5,.,.,TRBV12-3/TRBV12-4
TGCAGTGCTAGTAAGCTAGCGGGAAGATATGAGCAGTTCTTC,CSASKLAGRYEQFF,TRBJ2-1,many,TRBD2,TRBV20-1
TGTGCCAGTAGTCCCGCTAGCGGAGTGGGCGGGGAGCTGTTTTTT,CASSPASGVGGELFF,TRBJ2-2,many,TRBD2,TRBV19
TGCGCCAGCAGCCCAGGGGTTTTGAGAATGGGCCCAGCAGATACGCAGTATTTT,CASSPGVLRMGPADTQYF,TRBJ2-3,many,.,TRBV5-1
TGTGCCAGCAGACCGGGACAGAACAATGAGCAGTTCTTC,CASRPGQNNEQFF,TRBJ2-1,many,TRBD1,TRBV12-3/TRBV12-4
TGTGCCACCAGTGATACGGCGAGCACAGATACGCAGTATTTT,CATSDTASTDTQYF,TRBJ2-3,many,.,TRBV24-1
TGTGCCATCAGTGAGAGTCTAGCGGGGGCCCCGCGCACCGGGGAGCTGTTTTTT,CAISESLAGAPRTGELFF,TRBJ2-2,many,TRBD2,TRBV10-3
TGTGCCAGCACCGGTGATCGGGAGGGCCCTCCCTACGAGCAGTACTTC,CASTGDREGPPYEQYF,TRBJ2-7,many,TRBD2,TRBV7-9
TGCAGTGCTGGTGGATGGACAGGGAATTACGAGCAGTACTTC,CSAGGWTGNYEQYF,TRBJ2-7,many,TRBD1,TRBV20-1
TGCGCCAGCAGCTCCATCGACAGGGTGAACAATGAGCAGTTCTTC,CASSSIDRVNNEQFF,TRBJ2-1,few,TRBD1,TRBV5-1
TGTGCCAGCAGTTACTCCGGCAGGGACACAGATACGCAGTATTTT,CASSYSGRDTDTQYF,TRBJ2-3,many,.,TRBV6-2/TRBV6-3
TGCGCCAGCAGCTTGGAAGGACGCAGCACAGATACGCAGTATTTT,CASSLEGRSTDTQYF,TRBJ2-3,many,.,TRBV5-1
TGTGCCACCAGCAGATCTCCGGCCACAGGGCTCGATGAGCAGTTCTTC,CATSRSPATGLDEQFF,TRBJ2-1,.,.,TRBV15
TGCAGCGTTGAATTGGGGGAGACAGGGAGCCCAGATACGCAGTATTTT,CSVELGETGSPDTQYF,TRBJ2-3,many,TRBD1,TRBV29-1
TGCAGTGCTAGGAGGCTAGCGGGGGAGCAAGAGACCCAGTACTTC,CSARRLAGEQETQYF,TRBJ2-5,many,TRBD2,TRBV20-1
TGTGCCAGCAGCTTAGACGGACTCCAGTCAGATACGCAGTATTTT,CASSLDGLQSDTQYF,TRBJ2-3,many,.,TRBV7-2
TGTGCCAGCAGCCGAATTCCGGGACAGGGCAGAAACACCATATATTTT,CASSRIPGQGRNTIYF,TRBJ1-3,many,TRBD1,TRBV7-2
TGCGCCAGCAGCTCCACTTACACCTACGAGCAGTACTTC,CASSSTYTYEQYF,TRBJ2-7,many,.,TRBV5-1
TGCGCCAGCAGCTTATACAGGGGGTCAGATGAGCAGTTCTTC,CASSLYRGSDEQFF,TRBJ2-1,many,TRBD1,TRBV5-1
TGCAGTGTTCCAAGTTTTTACGAGCAGTACTTC,CSVPSFYEQYF,TRBJ2-7,many,.,TRBV20-1
TGCAGTGCTAGTACAGGGTTCGGTAAGGACACTGAAGCTTTCTTT,CSASTGFGKDTEAFF,TRBJ1-1,many,.,TRBV20-1
TGTGCCACGGCTAGCGGGACTGCCACAGATACGCAGTATTTT,CATASGTATDTQYF,TRBJ2-3,many,TRBD2,TRBV24-1
TGTGCCAGTAGTATCGGGTCAGGGACTGGGTCCGAGCAGTACTTC,CASSIGSGTGSEQYF,TRBJ2-7,many,.,TRBV19
TGTGCCAGCAGCCTCCTGGTGGACGAGCAGTACTTC,CASSLLVDEQYF,TRBJ2-7,many,.,TRBV3-1
TGCAGTGCCGCCGACTCGGGCCTAGCGGTCTACAATGAGCAGTTCTTC,CSAADSGLAVYNEQFF,TRBJ2-1,.,TRBD2,TRBV20-1
TGTGCCATCAGTCCCCCAGGGCTAGCCGGGGAGCTGTTTTTT,CAISPPGLAGELFF,TRBJ2-2,many,.,TRBV10-3
TGTGCCAGCAGCCGACTAGCGGACACAGATACGCAGTATTTT,CASSRLADTDTQYF,TRBJ2-3,many,TRBD2,TRBV5-4
TGTGCCAGCAGCCCCCAGCAGAGATCGTATGAAAAACTGTTTTTT,CASSPQQRSYEKLFF,TRBJ1-4,many,.,TRBV5-5
TGCGCCAGCAGCTCTGGGGGGTCCTACAATGAGCAGTTCTTC,CASSSGGSYNEQFF,TRBJ2-1,many,.,TRBV5-1
TGTGCCAGCAGTTACTCGAGCGGTCTAGCGGGAGGGCCCGTCTACGAGCAGTACTTC,CASSYSSGLAGGPVYEQYF,TRBJ2-7,many,TRBD2,TRBV6-2/TRBV6-3
TGTGCCAGCAGCTTTGGGGGAACTGGGGCCAACGTCCTGACTTTC,CASSFGGTGANVLTF,TRBJ2-6,many,.,TRBV7-2
TGCGCCAGCAGCTTCACAGGTTACAATGAGCAGTTCTTC,CASSFTGYNEQFF,TRBJ2-1,many,.,TRBV5-1
TGCGCCAGCAGCTTCCAGGGCCTCCGAACAGATACGCAGTATTTT,CASSFQGLRTDTQYF,TRBJ2-3,many,.,TRBV5-1
TGTGCCAGCAGTAGACCGGGGCATAGCAATCAGCCCCAGCATTTT,CASSRPGHSNQPQHF,TRBJ1-5,many,.,TRBV6-1
TGCGCCAGCAGCCCCCTGGGGACAGATACGCAGTATTTT,CASSPLGTDTQYF,TRBJ2-3,many,.,TRBV4-3
TGCGCCAGCAGCTTCTCGGACGGCTACGAGCAGTACTTC,CASSFSDGYEQYF,TRBJ2-7,many,.,TRBV5-1
TGTGCCAGCAGTTTGGGTAGCGGGGGGACCACCGGGGAGCTGTTTTTT,CASSLGSGGTTGELFF,TRBJ2-2,many,TRBD2,TRBV12-3/TRBV12-4